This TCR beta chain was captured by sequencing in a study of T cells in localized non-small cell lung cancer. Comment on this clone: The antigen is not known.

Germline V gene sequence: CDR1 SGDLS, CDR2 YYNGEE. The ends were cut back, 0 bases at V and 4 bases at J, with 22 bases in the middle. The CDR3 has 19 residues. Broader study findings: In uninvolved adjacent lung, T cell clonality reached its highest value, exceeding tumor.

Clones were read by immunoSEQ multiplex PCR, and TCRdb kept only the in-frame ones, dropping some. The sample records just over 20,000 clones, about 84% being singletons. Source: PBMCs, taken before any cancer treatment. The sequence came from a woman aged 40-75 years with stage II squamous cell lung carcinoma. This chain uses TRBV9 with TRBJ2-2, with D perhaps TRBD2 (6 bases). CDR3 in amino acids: CASSVASWRGWGSTGELFF. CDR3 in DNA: TGTGCCAGCAGCGTAGCCTCCTGGAGGGGATGGGGAAGCACCGGGGAGCTGTTTTTT.